Sequencing of this TCR beta chain was carried out in a study of T cell repertoires in aging, cancer and after chemotherapy. The wider study: The whole study produced a dataset of roughly 8.8 million TCR reads.

Trimming cost V 5 bases and J 7 bases; bases outside gene matches: 8. The germline CDR1 and CDR2 sequences are MNHEY and SVGEGT. This CDR3 has 14 residues. Peripheral blood genomic DNA, not sorted cells or RNA, was the template. Multiplex touch-down PCR with TRB-A/B primers amplified rearranged V-D-J TRB sequences. TCRdb passed the multiplex PCR reads through MiXCR, listing each CDR3 protein once. The sample includes more than 2,000 distinct CDR3 sequences, 20% seen only once; the top ten take around 20%. In its sample, this clonotype is medium-sized. The sequence came from a human donor with a solid tumor. The V call is TRBV6-2 or TRBV6-3, the J call TRBJ1-5; 7 bases fit TRBD1. Sequenced sample: blood. CDR3 nucleotides: TGTGCCAGCAGTCAATCGGGACAGAAGCAGCCCCAGCATTTT. This sequence encodes CASSQSGQKQPQHF.